Sequencing of this T cell receptor (beta chain) was carried out in a study of cytomegalovirus exposure and HLA in healthy donors. Study findings and constraints: The study put 160 or so TCR beta chains on its list as cytomegalovirus-associated. Per a later analysis, HLA-associated TCR beta chains showed more clonal expansion than other, equally common TCR beta chains.

Both 60 Vbeta primers and 13 Jbeta primers went into the PCR. Assay: immunoSEQ multiplex PCR; the TCRdb copy retains only in-frame clones and omits some. The sample gives fewer than 150,000 clones, roughly 80% of which show up once; 1.2% is in the top ten. The germline V gene has CDR1 SNHLY and CDR2 FYNNEI. This CDR3 contains 15 residues. Trimming shortened V by 6 bases and J by 0 bases, and 12 bases separated the two germline ends. Comments on this clone: Antigen: not known.

The chain links TRBV2 to TRBJ1-5; a weak D match, TRBD1 (6 bases). Sequences were obtained from PBMCs. The source is a female donor in good health and CMV-seronegative. CDR3 loop: CASSGDRYSNQPQHF. As DNA, the CDR3 is TGTGCCAGCAGCGGTGACAGGTATAGCAATCAGCCCCAGCATTTT. The complete variable domain, with remaining parts taken from reference TRBV2 and TRBJ1-5, reads EPEVTQTPSHQVTQMGQEVILRCVPISNHLYFYWYRQILGQKVEFLVSFYNNEISEKSEIFDDQFSVERPDGSNFTLKIRSTKLEDSAMYFCASSGDRYSNQPQHFGDGTRLSIL.